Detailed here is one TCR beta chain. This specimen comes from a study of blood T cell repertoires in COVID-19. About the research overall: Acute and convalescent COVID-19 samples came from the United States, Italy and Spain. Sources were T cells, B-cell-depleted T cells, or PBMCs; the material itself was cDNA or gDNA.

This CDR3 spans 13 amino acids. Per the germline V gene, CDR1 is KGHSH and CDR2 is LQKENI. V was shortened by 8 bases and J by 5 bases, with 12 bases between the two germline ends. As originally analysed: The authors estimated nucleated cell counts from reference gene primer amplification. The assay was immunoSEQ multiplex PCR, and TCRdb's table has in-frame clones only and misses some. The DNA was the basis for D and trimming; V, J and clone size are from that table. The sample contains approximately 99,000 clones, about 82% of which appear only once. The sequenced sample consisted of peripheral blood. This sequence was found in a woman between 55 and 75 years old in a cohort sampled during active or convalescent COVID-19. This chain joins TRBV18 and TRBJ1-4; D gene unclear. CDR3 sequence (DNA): TGTGCCAGCAGGACGGGAGCCAATGAAAAACTGTTTTTT. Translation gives CASRTGANEKLFF.